The rows below give T cell receptor beta chains drawn from one sample of a study of cytomegalovirus exposure and HLA in healthy donors. Data came from immunoSEQ multiplex PCR; TCRdb stores just in-frame clones and leaves some out. The data show about 160,000 clones, with about four fifths seen just once and 8.5% held by the top ten. Specimen: PBMCs. The receptor set was obtained from a male donor in good health and CMV-seropositive. The CDR3 runs from the conserved cysteine through the conserved F or W. A D gene is named only where the DNA matches it firmly. Clone size is stated in some rows and not others, as once, few, many or a class when expanded.

j_gene,d_gene,len,abundance,v_gene,CDR3nt,CDR3aa
TRBJ2-7,-,13,-,TRBV11-3,TGTGCCAGCAGTTACGGTCTATCGTACGAGCAGTACTTC,CASSYGLSYEQYF
TRBJ1-1,-,15,-,TRBV27,TGTGCCAGCAGTTTCAGCGTTGGGGGGGGCACTGAAGCTTTCTTT,CASSFSVGGGTEAFF
TRBJ2-1,-,16,-,TRBV7-2,TGTGCCAGCAGCTTACAACCAGGGCACAGGGTCAATGAGCAGTTCTTC,CASSLQPGHRVNEQFF
TRBJ2-6,TRBD2,17,-,TRBV4-3,TGCGCCAGCAGCCAAGAGCGGGGGACCTCTGGGGCCAACGTCCTGACTTTC,CASSQERGTSGANVLTF
TRBJ1-1,TRBD1,16,-,TRBV19,TGTGCCAGTAGTATGGACAGGCGGCCGATCAACACTGAAGCTTTCTTT,CASSMDRRPINTEAFF
TRBJ2-2,-,14,-,TRBV7-9,TGTGCCAGCAGCAAAACAGGGAACACCGGGGAGCTGTTTTTT,CASSKTGNTGELFF
TRBJ2-7,-,14,-,TRBV11-2,TGTGCCAGCAGCTTAGGAGGCGGGTCCTACGAGCAGTACTTC,CASSLGGGSYEQYF
TRBJ2-7,-,15,-,TRBV10-3,TGTGCCATCAGGGACCCGGGAGTGGGCGGCCACGAGCAGTACTTC,CAIRDPGVGGHEQYF
TRBJ2-7,-,14,few,TRBV6-1,TGTGCCAGCACTACAACGGTGACCGGGTACGAGCAGTACTTC,CASTTTVTGYEQYF
TRBJ2-1,-,11,-,TRBV20-1,TGCAGTGCTGTCGCGAACAATGAGCAGTTCTTC,CSAVANNEQFF
TRBJ1-1,-,13,-,TRBV19,TGTGCCAGTAGTTGGGGGCCGCTTGCTGAAGCTTTCTTT,CASSWGPLAEAFF
TRBJ2-7,TRBD1,14,-,TRBV28,TGTGCCAGCAGTTTAAGCCGGGGGGACAGGGGCGTGTACTTC,CASSLSRGDRGVYF
TRBJ2-3,-,16,-,TRBV6-4,TGTGCCAGCAGTGACACGGACAAGTTCAGCACAGATACGCAGTATTTT,CASSDTDKFSTDTQYF
TRBJ2-1,-,16,-,TRBV11-2,TGTGCCAGCAGCTTACTCCTAGCGACGACCTACAATGAGCAGTTCTTC,CASSLLLATTYNEQFF
TRBJ2-3,-,12,-,TRBV12-5,TGTGCTAGTGGTTCACTCACAGATACGCAGTATTTT,CASGSLTDTQYF
TRBJ2-7,TRBD2,15,-,TRBV5-1,TGCGCCAGCAGCTTGGCCACGACGGGAGGGGACGAGCAGTACTTC,CASSLATTGGDEQYF
TRBJ1-5,TRBD1,14,-,TRBV30,TGTGCCTGGAGTTCTCGACAGGGTGCTAAGCCCCAGCATTTT,CAWSSRQGAKPQHF
TRBJ2-1,-,12,-,TRBV28,TGTGCCAGCAGTTCCCGCTACAATGAGCAGTTCTTC,CASSSRYNEQFF
TRBJ1-1,-,13,few,TRBV6-5,TGTGCCAGCAGTTACTCCACGGGCACTGAAGCTTTCTTT,CASSYSTGTEAFF
TRBJ1-2,TRBD1,15,-,TRBV7-8,TGTGCCAGCAGCGGAAACAGGGGGCAGGGCTATGGCTACACCTTC,CASSGNRGQGYGYTF
TRBJ1-5,TRBD1,12,-,TRBV28,TGTGCCAGCATGTTACAGGGGCAGCCCCAGCATTTT,CASMLQGQPQHF
TRBJ2-7,-,13,-,TRBV7-9,TGTGCCGCAACCGGTGTCACCTCCTACGAGCAGTACTTC,CAATGVTSYEQYF
TRBJ1-2,-,14,once,TRBV5-1,TGCGCCAGCAGCTTGGATCAGGGGCCAGGGGGCTACACCTTC,CASSLDQGPGGYTF
TRBJ1-1,-,13,-,TRBV7-2,TGTGCCAGCAGCCAAGGGGCGAACACTGAAGCTTTCTTT,CASSQGANTEAFF
TRBJ2-1,TRBD2,14,-,TRBV15,TGTGCCACCAGCAGAGGAGCTAGCGGCAATGAGCAGTTCTTC,CATSRGASGNEQFF
TRBJ2-3,TRBD2,15,once,TRBV5-4,TGTGCCAGCAGCATTGGACTAGCGGGCACAGATACGCAGTATTTT,CASSIGLAGTDTQYF
TRBJ1-2,-,14,-,TRBV6-6,TGTGCCAGCAGTTACTCGAGGGGGACGTCGGGCTACACCTTC,CASSYSRGTSGYTF
TRBJ2-2,TRBD1,14,-,TRBV10-3,TGTGCCATCACCCGGGACAGGGACACCGGGGAGCTGTTTTTT,CAITRDRDTGELFF
TRBJ1-1,TRBD1,13,-,TRBV5-1,TGCGCCAGCAGTCGACAGGGCGACACTGAAGCTTTCTTT,CASSRQGDTEAFF
TRBJ2-2,-,16,once,TRBV9,TGTGCCAGCAGCCCACACGTGACTGCTGCCACCGGGGAGCTGTTTTTT,CASSPHVTAATGELFF
TRBJ1-2,-,16,-,TRBV7-2,TGTGCCAGCAGCTCCAATAAGAAGACAGGAAACTATGGCTACACCTTC,CASSSNKKTGNYGYTF
TRBJ2-3,-,18,-,TRBV25-1,TGTGCCAGCAGTGAACCGGGGGGAGGGGGAGTAAGCACAGATACGCAGTATTTT,CASSEPGGGGVSTDTQYF
TRBJ2-1,TRBD2,17,-,TRBV5-1,TGCGCCAGCAGCCCTACTAGCGGGAGGGCCTTCCTCCACAAGCAGTTCTTC,CASSPTSGRAFLHKQFF
TRBJ1-5,-,14,-,TRBV19,TGTGCCAGTAGCCTCCTTAATAGCAATCAGCCCCAGCATTTT,CASSLLNSNQPQHF
TRBJ1-1,-,14,-,TRBV5-1,TGCGCCAGCAGCTCCACAGACAGGAACACTGAAGCTTTCTTT,CASSSTDRNTEAFF
TRBJ2-7,TRBD1,14,-,TRBV27,TGTGCCAGCAGTTCCCGGGACAGGTCCTACGAGCAGTACTTC,CASSSRDRSYEQYF